The 8 T cell receptor beta chains below all came from one sample that was sequenced in a study of CD8+ T cells in alopecia areata. Extracted RNA was reverse transcribed, and the resulting cDNA served as sequencing template. Sequencing used immunoSEQ multiplex PCR; TCRdb keeps in-frame clones, though not all of them. The sample has 95,000 to 120,000 clones, roughly 59% seen once. What was sequenced was CD8+ T cells sorted from blood. The receptors here all came from a human donor in good health.

The chain couples TRBV4-1 to TRBJ2-4; 12 nucleotides align to TRBD2. CDR3 length equals 18 residues. Germline assignment: CDR1 MGHRA and CDR2 YSYEKL. With V trimmed by 4 bases and J by 0 bases, 7 bases remained unmatched. The CDR3, as DNA: TGCGCCAGCAGCCGACGACTAGCGGGAGACCTAGCCAAAAACATTCAGTACTTC. Protein product: CASSRRLAGDLAKNIQYF.

The J gene is TRBJ2-1, the V gene TRBV7-9; 10 bases agree with TRBD2. This CDR3 is built from 18 residues. J lost 9 bases, V lost 5 bases, and 19 bases had no gene match. The germline V gene encodes CDR1 SEHNR and CDR2 FQNEAQ (reference sequence). The CDR3 region has the DNA TGTGCCAGCAGCCCCCGAGCCGGAGCGGGGGGGCCTTATGGTGAGCAGTTCTTC. Translation gives CASSPRAGAGGPYGEQFF. Full variable domain (missing parts from reference TRBV7-9 and TRBJ2-1): DTGVSQNPRHKITKRGQNVTFRCDPISEHNRLYWYRQTLGQGPEFLTYFQNEAQLEKSRLLSDRFSAERPKGSFSTLEIQRTEQGDSAMYLCASSPRAGAGGPYGEQFFGPGTRLTVL.

This clone was seen a few times. This sequence joins TRBV13 and TRBJ1-2; a possible D gene is TRBD1 (5 bases). The CDR3 covers 13 residues. Trimming stripped 5 bases from V and 4 bases from J, with 11 bases between. CDR1 is PRHDT, CDR2 FYEKMQ, per germline (reference sequence). Here the CDR3 reads CASSTGRSYGYTF. The CDR3 DNA is TGTGCCAGCAGCACGGGACGGAGCTATGGCTACACCTTC. Variable domain in full (rest from reference TRBV13 and TRBJ1-2): AAGVIQSPRHLIKEKRETATLKCYPIPRHDTVYWYQQGPGQDPQFLISFYEKMQSDKGSIPDRFSAQQFSDYHSELNMSSLELGDSALYFCASSTGRSYGYTFGSGTRLTVV.

This clone was counted between two and nine times. V usage is TRBV14 and J usage is TRBJ1-2, with D perhaps TRBD1 (5 bases). From germline, CDR1 is SGHDN and CDR2 FVKESK. This CDR3 is built from 16 residues. V gave up 0 bases and J gave up 8 bases, with 19 bases separating them. Here the CDR3 DNA reads TGTGCCAGCAGCCAAGATTTCCCACAGGCCCAGGACGGCTACACCTTC. It is translated as CASSQDFPQAQDGYTF.

The chain employs TRBV25-1 and TRBJ2-1; 7 bases are a match to TRBD1. The V segment lost 3 bases and the J segment 7 bases; nucleotides outside the gene matches: 6. The CDR3 is made up of 14 amino acids. CDR1 is MGHDK and CDR2 is SYGVNS in the germline V gene. This chain's CDR3 is CASSESGRGNEQFF. As DNA, the CDR3 is TGTGCCAGCAGTGAGTCGGGCAGGGGGAATGAGCAGTTCTTC.

This clone was observed a handful of times. This sequence joins TRBV23-1 and TRBJ2-5, with TRBD1 as a possible D gene (5 bases). TRBV23-1 falls under the ORF class, with uncertain function. The CDR3 spans 14 residues. Trimming took 4 bases from V and 2 from J, leaving 11 bases between them. The CDR3 DNA is TGCGCCAGCAGTCGTAGACAGTCTCAAGAGACCCAGTACTTC. Translation gives CASSRRQSQETQYF.

The chain is built from TRBV30 and TRBJ2-3; D may be TRBD2 (5 bases). Looked up from germline, CDR1 is GTSNPN and CDR2 is SVGIG (reference sequence). The CDR3 has 14 residues. V lost 1 base, J lost 2 bases, and 10 bases lay in between. In nucleotides, the CDR3 is TGTGCCTGGAGTGGTTGGGAGTCCACAGATACGCAGTATTTT. Encoded protein: CAWSGWESTDTQYF.

For the CDR3, the DNA is TGTGCCTGGGCCCTGGGGGGGGCGGAGGAGCAGTACTTC. This encodes CAWALGGAEEQYF. V and J are TRBV30 and TRBJ2-7, with a weak D call TRBD2 (7 bases). Per germline, CDR1 GTSNPN and CDR2 SVGIG (reference sequence). There are 13 residues in the CDR3. Trimming cost V 5 bases and J 7 bases, with 18 bases left between them.